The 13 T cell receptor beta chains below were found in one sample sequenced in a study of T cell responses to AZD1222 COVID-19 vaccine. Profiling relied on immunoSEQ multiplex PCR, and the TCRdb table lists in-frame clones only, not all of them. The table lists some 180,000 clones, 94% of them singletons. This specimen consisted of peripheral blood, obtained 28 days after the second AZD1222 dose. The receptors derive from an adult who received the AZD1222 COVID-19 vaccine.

This chain's CDR3 is CASSPTGQAPNTEAFF. CDR3 DNA: TGCGCCAGCAGCCCCACTGGACAGGCCCCCAACACTGAAGCTTTCTTT. The rearrangement uses TRBV4-3 and TRBJ1-1; 7 bases align to TRBD1. This CDR3 is 16 amino acids long. The germline V gene has CDR1 LGHNA and CDR2 YSLEER. The V gene end was trimmed by 4 bases and the J gene end by 2 bases; junction bases not matched to a gene: 10.

The CDR3 loop is CASSEANKQGSHEQYF. Written as DNA, the CDR3 is TGTGCCAGCAGTGAAGCTAACAAGCAGGGGAGCCACGAGCAGTACTTC. The V and J genes are TRBV6-1 and TRBJ2-7, with D tentatively TRBD1 (6 bases). Trimming removed 0 bases from V and 5 bases from J, with 17 bases in between. This CDR3 is 16 amino acids long. The V gene's germline CDR1 is MNHNS and CDR2 SASEGT.

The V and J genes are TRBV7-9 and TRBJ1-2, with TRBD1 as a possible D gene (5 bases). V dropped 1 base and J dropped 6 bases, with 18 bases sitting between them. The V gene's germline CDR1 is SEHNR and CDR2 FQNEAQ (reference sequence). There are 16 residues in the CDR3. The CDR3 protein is CASSLVRGTREHGYTF. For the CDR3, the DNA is TGTGCCAGCAGCTTAGTTCGGGGGACTCGGGAACATGGCTACACCTTC.

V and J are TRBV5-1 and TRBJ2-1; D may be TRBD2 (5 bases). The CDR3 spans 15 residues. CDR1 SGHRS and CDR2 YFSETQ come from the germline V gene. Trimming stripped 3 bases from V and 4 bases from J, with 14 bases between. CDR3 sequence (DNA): TGCGCCAGCAGCTCCTTTGGGAGCGGTTACAATGAGCAGTTCTTC. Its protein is CASSSFGSGYNEQFF.

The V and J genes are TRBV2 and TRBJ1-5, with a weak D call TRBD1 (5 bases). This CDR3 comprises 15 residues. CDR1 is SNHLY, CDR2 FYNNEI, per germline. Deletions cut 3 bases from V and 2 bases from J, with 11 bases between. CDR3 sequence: CASSDWGYGNQPQHF. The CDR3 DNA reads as TGTGCCAGCAGTGATTGGGGGTACGGCAATCAGCCCCAGCATTTT.

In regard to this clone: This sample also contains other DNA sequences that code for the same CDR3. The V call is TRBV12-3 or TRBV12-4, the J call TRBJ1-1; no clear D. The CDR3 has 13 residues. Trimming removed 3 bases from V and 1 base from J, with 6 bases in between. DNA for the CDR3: TGTGCCAGCAGTTTCTCGGGGAACACTGAAGCTTTCTTT. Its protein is CASSFSGNTEAFF.

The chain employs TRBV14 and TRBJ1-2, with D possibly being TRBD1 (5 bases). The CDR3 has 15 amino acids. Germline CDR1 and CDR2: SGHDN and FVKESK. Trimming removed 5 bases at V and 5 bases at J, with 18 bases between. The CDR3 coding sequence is TGTGCCAGCAGCAAACAAGCAGACAGTCCTTATGGCTACACCTTC. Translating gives CASSKQADSPYGYTF.

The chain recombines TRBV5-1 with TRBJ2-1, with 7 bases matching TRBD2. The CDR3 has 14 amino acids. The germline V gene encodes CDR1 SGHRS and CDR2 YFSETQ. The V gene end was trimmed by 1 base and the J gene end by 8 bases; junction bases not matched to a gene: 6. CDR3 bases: TGCGCCAGCAGCTTGAACGGCGGGAGCGATGAGCAGTTCTTC. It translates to CASSLNGGSDEQFF.

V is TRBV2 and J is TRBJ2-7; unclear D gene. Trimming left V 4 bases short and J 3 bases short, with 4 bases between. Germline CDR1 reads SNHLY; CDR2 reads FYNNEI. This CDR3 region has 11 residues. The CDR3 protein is CASSVNYEQYF. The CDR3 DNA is TGTGCCAGCAGTGTTAACTACGAGCAGTACTTC. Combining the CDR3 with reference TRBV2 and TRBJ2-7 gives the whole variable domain EPEVTQTPSHQVTQMGQEVILRCVPISNHLYFYWYRQILGQKVEFLVSFYNNEISEKSEIFDDQFSVERPDGSNFTLKIRSTKLEDSAMYFCASSVNYEQYFGPGTRLTVT.

The CDR3 is CASSPGTETYGYTF. The CDR3 DNA reads TGTGCCAGTAGCCCCGGGACGGAGACCTATGGCTACACCTTC. V gene TRBV19 combines with J gene TRBJ1-2; maybe TRBD1 (5 bases). Germline V gene lookup returns CDR1 LNHDA and CDR2 SQIVND (reference sequence). The CDR3 is made up of 14 amino acids. The ends were cut back, 6 bases at V and 4 bases at J, with 15 bases in the middle.

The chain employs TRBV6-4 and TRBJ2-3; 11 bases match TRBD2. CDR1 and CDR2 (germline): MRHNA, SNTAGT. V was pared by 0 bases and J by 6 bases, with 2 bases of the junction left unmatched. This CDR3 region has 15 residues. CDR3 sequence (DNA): TGTGCCAGCAGTGACTCGCCTAGCGGGGGGGATACGCAGTATTTT. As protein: CASSDSPSGGDTQYF.

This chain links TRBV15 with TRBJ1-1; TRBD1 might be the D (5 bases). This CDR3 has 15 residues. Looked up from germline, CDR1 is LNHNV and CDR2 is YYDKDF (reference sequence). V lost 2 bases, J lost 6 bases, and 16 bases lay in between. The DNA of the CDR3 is TGTGCCACCAGCAGAAACCAGGGTGGGGGGTCTGAAGCTTTCTTT. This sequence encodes CATSRNQGGGSEAFF.

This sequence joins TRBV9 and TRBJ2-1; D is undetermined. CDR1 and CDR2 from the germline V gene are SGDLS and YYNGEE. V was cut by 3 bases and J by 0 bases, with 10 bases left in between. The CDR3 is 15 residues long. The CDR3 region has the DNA TGTGCCAGCAGCGAAGACGTCACCTCCTACAATGAGCAGTTCTTC. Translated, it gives CASSEDVTSYNEQFF.